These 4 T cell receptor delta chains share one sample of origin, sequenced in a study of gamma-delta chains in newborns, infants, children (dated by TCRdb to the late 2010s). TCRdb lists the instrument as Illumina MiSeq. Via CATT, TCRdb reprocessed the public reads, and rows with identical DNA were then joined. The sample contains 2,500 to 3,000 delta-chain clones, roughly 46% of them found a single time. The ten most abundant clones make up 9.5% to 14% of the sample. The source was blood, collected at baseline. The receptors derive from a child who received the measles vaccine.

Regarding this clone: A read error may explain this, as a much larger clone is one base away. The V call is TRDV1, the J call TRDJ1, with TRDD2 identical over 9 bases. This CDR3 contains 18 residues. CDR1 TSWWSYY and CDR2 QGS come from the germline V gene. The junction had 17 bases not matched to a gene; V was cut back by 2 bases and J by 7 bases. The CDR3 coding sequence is TGTGCTCTTGGGGAATCCCTTCCTACTCAGGTATCGATGAGTAAACTCATCTTT. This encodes CALGESLPTQVSMSKLIF.

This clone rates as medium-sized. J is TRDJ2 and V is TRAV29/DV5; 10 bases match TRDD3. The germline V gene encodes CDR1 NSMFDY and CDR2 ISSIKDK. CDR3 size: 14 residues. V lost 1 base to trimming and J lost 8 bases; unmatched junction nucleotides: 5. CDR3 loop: CAASTHWGIAQLFF. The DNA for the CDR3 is TGTGCAGCAAGCACCCACTGGGGGATCGCACAACTCTTCTTT.

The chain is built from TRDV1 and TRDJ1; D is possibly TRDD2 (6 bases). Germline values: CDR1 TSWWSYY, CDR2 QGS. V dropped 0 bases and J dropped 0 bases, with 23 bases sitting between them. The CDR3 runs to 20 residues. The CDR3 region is CALGELKSLPRLSYTDKLIF. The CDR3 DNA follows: TGTGCTCTTGGGGAACTGAAAAGCCTTCCCAGGCTCTCCTACACCGATAAACTCATCTTT.

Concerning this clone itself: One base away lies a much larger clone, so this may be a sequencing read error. The CDR3 DNA sequence: TGTGCTCTCGCGGACTGGGGGACCTATTTAAAGTACGCCGATAAACTCATCTTT. Translating it yields CALADWGTYLKYADKLIF. J is TRDJ1 and V is TRDV1; 9 bases agree with TRDD3. This CDR3 is 18 amino acids long. The J segment lost 3 bases and the V segment lost 9 bases, leaving 20 bases of the junction unmatched. Germline V gives CDR1 TSWWSYY, CDR2 QGS.